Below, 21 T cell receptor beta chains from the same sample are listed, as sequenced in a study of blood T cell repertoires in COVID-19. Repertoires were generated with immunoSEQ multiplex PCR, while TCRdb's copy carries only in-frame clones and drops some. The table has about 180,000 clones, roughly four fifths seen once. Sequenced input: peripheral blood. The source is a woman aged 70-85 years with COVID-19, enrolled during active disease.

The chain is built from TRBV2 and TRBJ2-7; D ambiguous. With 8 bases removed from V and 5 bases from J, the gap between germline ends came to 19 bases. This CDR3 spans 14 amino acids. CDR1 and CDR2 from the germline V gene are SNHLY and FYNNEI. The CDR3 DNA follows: TGTGCCAGCTTAATTAGAGGAAGACCCAACGAGCAGTACTTC. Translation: CASLIRGRPNEQYF. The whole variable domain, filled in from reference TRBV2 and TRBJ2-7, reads EPEVTQTPSHQVTQMGQEVILRCVPISNHLYFYWYRQILGQKVEFLVSFYNNEISEKSEIFDDQFSVERPDGSNFTLKIRSTKLEDSAMYFCASLIRGRPNEQYFGPGTRLTVT.

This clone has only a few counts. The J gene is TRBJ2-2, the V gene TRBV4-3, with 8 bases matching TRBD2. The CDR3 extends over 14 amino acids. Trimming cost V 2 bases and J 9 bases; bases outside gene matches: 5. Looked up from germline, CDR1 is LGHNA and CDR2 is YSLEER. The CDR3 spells CASSQSGRSRELFF. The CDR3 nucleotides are TGCGCCAGCAGCCAAAGCGGGAGATCGAGGGAGCTGTTTTTT.

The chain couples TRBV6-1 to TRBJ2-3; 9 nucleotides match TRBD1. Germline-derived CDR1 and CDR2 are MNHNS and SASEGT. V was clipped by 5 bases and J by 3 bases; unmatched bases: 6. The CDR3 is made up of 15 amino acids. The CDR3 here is CASSSGQGWTDTQYF. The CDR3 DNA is TGTGCCAGCAGTTCCGGACAGGGGTGGACAGATACGCAGTATTTT.

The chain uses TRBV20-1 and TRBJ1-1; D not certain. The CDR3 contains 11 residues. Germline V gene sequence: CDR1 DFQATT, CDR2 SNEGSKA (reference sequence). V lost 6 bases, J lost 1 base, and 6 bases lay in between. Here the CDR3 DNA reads TGCAGTGCCCTAAAGAACACTGAAGCTTTCTTT. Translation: CSALKNTEAFF.

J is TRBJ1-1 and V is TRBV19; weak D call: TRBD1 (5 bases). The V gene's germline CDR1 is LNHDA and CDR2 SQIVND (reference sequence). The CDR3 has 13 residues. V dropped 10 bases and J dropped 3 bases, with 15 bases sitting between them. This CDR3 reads CATQQVRDTEAFF. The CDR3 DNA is TGTGCCACTCAACAGGTTAGGGACACTGAAGCTTTCTTT.

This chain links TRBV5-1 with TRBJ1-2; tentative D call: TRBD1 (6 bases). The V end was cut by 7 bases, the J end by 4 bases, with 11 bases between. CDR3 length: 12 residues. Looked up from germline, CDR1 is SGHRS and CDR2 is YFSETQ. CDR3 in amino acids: CASGGQSYGYTF. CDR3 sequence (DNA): TGCGCCAGCGGGGGACAATCCTATGGCTACACCTTC.

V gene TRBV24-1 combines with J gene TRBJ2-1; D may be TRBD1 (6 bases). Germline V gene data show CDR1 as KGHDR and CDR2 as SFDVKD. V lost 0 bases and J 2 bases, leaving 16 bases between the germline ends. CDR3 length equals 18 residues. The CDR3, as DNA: TGTGCCACCAGTGATTTGTCAGGCAGGGGCCTAACCTACAATGAGCAGTTCTTC. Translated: CATSDLSGRGLTYNEQFF.

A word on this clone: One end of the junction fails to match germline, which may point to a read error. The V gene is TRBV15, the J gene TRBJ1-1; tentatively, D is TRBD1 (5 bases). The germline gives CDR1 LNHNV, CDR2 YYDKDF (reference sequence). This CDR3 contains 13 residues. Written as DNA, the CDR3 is TGTGCCACCACTCAGGGACTGAACACTGAGGCTTTCTTT. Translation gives CATTQGLNTEAFF.

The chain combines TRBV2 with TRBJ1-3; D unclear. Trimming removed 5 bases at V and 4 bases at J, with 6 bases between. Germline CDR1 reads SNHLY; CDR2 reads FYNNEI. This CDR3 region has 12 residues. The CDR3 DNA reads TGTGCCAGCAGTCCGAGGGGAAACACCATATATTTT. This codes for CASSPRGNTIYF.

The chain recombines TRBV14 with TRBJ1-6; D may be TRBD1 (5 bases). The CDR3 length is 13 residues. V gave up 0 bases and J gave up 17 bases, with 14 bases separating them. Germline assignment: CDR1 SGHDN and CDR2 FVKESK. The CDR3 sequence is CASSQDFRGLFHF. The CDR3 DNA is TGTGCCAGCAGCCAAGATTTTAGGGGACTCTTCCACTTT.

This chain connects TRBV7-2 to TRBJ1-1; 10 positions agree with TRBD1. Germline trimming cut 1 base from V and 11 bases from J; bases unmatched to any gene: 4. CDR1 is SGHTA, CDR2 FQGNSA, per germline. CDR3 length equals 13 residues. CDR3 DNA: TGTGCCAGCAGCTTAGTAGGGGGACAGGGGGCTTTCTTT. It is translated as CASSLVGGQGAFF.

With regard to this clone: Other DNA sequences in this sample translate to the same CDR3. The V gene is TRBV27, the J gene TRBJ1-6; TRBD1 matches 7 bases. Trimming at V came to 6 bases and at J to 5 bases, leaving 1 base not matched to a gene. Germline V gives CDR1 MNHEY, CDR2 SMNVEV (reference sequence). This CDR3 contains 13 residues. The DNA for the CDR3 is TGTGCCAGCAGAGGGACAGATAATTCACCCCTCCACTTT. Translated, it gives CASRGTDNSPLHF.

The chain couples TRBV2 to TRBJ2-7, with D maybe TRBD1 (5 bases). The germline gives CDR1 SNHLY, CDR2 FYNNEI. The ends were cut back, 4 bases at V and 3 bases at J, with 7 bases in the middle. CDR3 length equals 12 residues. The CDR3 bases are TGTGCCAGCAGTGTGCAGGGCTACGAGCAGTACTTC. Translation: CASSVQGYEQYF.

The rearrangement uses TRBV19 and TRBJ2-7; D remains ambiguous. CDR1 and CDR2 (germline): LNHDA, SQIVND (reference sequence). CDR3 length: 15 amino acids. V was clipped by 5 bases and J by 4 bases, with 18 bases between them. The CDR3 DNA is TGTGCCAGTAGTTCTACAGCCACCTCAGAATACGAGCAGTACTTC. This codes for CASSSTATSEYEQYF.

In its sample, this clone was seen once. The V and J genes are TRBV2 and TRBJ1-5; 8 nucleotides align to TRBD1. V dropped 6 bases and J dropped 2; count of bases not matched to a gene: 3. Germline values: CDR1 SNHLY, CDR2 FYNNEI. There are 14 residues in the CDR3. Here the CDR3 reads CASRGQVGNQPQHF. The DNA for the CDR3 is TGTGCCAGCAGGGGACAGGTGGGCAATCAGCCCCAGCATTTT.

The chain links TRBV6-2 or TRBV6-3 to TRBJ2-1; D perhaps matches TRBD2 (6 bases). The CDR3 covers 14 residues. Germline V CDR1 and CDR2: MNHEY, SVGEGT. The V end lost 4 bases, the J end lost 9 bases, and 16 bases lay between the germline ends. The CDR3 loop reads CASSLRLVTSEQFF. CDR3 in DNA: TGTGCCAGCAGTTTAAGACTAGTAACGAGTGAGCAGTTCTTC.

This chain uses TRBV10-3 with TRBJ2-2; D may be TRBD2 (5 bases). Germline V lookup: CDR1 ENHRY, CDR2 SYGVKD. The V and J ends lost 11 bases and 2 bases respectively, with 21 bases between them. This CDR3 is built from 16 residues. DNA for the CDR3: TGTGCCCGCGGGTCGTGGGAGACGAGCAACACCGGGGAGCTGTTTTTT. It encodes CARGSWETSNTGELFF.

The CDR3 region is CASSLSGALSSGNTIYF. The CDR3 coding sequence is TGTGCCAGCAGCTTATCAGGGGCCCTATCCTCTGGAAACACCATATATTTT. V gene TRBV7-2 combines with J gene TRBJ1-3; a weak D match, TRBD1 (6 bases). Per germline, CDR1 SGHTA and CDR2 FQGNSA. With 2 bases removed from V and 0 bases from J, the gap between germline ends came to 14 bases. There are 17 residues in the CDR3.

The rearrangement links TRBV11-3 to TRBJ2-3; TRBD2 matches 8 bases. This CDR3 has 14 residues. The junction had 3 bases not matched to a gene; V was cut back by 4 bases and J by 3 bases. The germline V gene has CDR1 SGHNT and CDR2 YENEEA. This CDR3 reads CASSSGGGTDTQYF. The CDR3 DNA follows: TGTGCCAGCAGCTCGGGGGGGGGTACAGATACGCAGTATTTT.

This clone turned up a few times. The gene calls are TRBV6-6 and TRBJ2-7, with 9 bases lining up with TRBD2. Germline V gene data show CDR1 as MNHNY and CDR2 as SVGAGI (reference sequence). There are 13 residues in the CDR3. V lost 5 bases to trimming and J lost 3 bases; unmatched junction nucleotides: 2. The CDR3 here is CASSHSGGYEQYF. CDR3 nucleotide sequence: TGTGCCAGCAGTCATAGCGGGGGCTACGAGCAGTACTTC.

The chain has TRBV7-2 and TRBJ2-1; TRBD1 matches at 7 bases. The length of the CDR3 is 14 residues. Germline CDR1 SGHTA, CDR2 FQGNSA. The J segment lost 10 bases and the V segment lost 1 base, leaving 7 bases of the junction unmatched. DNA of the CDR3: TGTGCCAGCAGCTTAGGACAGGGCATTGGGGAGCAGTTCTTC. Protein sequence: CASSLGQGIGEQFF.